This note documents a single T cell receptor (beta chain) sequence. Profiling relied on immunoSEQ multiplex PCR, and the TCRdb table lists in-frame clones only, not all of them. Of a few hundred thousand clones listed, around 87% are singletons. This entry is derived from a study of blood T cell repertoires in COVID-19. Across the study: PBMCs, B-cell-depleted T cells, or T cells were the source of the cDNA or gDNA that made up the material.

Cohort assignment relied on participant-reported clinical history. There are 16 residues in the CDR3. V was trimmed by 3 bases and J by 0 bases, leaving 15 bases between them. Per germline, CDR1 SGHVS and CDR2 FQNEAQ. The sequenced sample consisted of PBMCs or T cells enriched from blood (not recorded which). The receptor was derived from a man under 40 in a cohort exposed to, infected with or recovered from COVID-19 (not recorded which). The chain joins TRBV7-8 to TRBJ2-7, with D tentatively TRBD1 (6 bases). CDR3: CASSFPTGQHSYEQYF. As DNA, the CDR3 is TGTGCCAGCAGCTTCCCTACCGGACAGCACTCCTACGAGCAGTACTTC. Drawing the rest from reference TRBV7-8 and TRBJ2-7, the complete variable domain is GAGVSQSPRYKVAKRGQDVALRCDPISGHVSLFWYQQALGQGPEFLTYFQNEAQLDKSGLPSDRFFAERPEGSVSTLKIQRTQQEDSAVYLCASSFPTGQHSYEQYFGPGTRLTVT.